These 10 T cell receptor beta chains came from one sample sequenced in a study of T cells after posttransplantation cyclophosphamide. Here immunoSEQ multiplex PCR was the method, and the copy in TCRdb shows in-frame clones only, minus some. The sample was found to contain approximately 39,000 clones, and every one recurs. The specimen was PBMCs. The receptors were sampled from a man aged 45 to 65 in good health, CMV-negative, and a related stem cell transplant donor.

This clone was seen repeatedly, ten times or more. V and J are TRBV29-1 and TRBJ2-7; 8 bases agree with TRBD2. Germline values: CDR1 SQVTM, CDR2 ANQGSEA. Trimming took 5 bases from V and 4 from J; bases not matched to a gene: 4. The CDR3 is made up of 12 amino acids. The CDR3 sequence is CSVRLAGYEQYF. The CDR3 region has the DNA TGCAGCGTTCGATTAGCGGGATACGAGCAGTACTTC.

This clone has a count of ten or more. J is TRBJ2-7 and V is TRBV27, with TRBD1 as a possible D gene (6 bases). The CDR3 loop spans 17 amino acids. The V and J ends lost 3 bases and 0 bases respectively, with 18 bases between them. Germline lookup yields CDR1 MNHEY and CDR2 SMNVEV (reference sequence). In DNA form, the CDR3 reads TGTGCCAGCAGTTTGCTCTCGGTACAGGGAGCCTCCTACGAGCAGTACTTC. Translation gives CASSLLSVQGASYEQYF.

This clone was counted at least ten times. The chain has TRBV11-1 and TRBJ1-6, with D uncertain. Trimming removed 5 bases from V and 11 bases from J, with 13 bases in between. CDR3 size: 13 residues. Germline loops: CDR1 SGHAT, CDR2 FQDESV (reference sequence). The CDR3 DNA reads as TGTGCCAGCAGCGGAGGAGGGTACGCACCCCTCCACTTT. Translation: CASSGGGYAPLHF. The entire variable domain, with the rest obtained from reference TRBV11-1 and TRBJ1-6, is as follows: EAEVAQSPRYKITEKSQAVAFWCDPISGHATLYWYRQILGQGPELLVQFQDESVVDDSQLPKDRFSAERLKGVDSTLKIQPAELGDSAMYLCASSGGGYAPLHFGNGTRLTVT.

V gene TRBV4-3 combines with J gene TRBJ2-5; no definite D call. This CDR3 region has 14 residues. Germline CDR1 reads LGHNA; CDR2 reads YSLEER. V was pared by 0 bases and J by 11 bases, with 16 bases between. In DNA, the CDR3 is TGCGCCAGCAGCCAAGACCGGTCTTTAGAGGAGCAGTACTTC. It specifies CASSQDRSLEEQYF.

There are many counts of this clone. The chain carries TRBV13 and TRBJ2-5, with 7 nucleotides matching TRBD1. V gave up 5 bases and J gave up 5 bases; unmatched junction bases: 14. The germline CDR1 and CDR2 sequences are PRHDT and FYEKMQ (reference sequence). CDR3 length: 16 amino acids. The CDR3 DNA reads TGTGCCAGCAGCCACCGCGTCCCAGGGGGAGAGGAGACCCAGTACTTC. Residues: CASSHRVPGGEETQYF.

This clone was detected many times. The genes are TRBV10-3 and TRBJ1-2; tentative D call: TRBD1 (5 bases). CDR3 length equals 15 residues. Trimming stripped 0 bases from V and 2 bases from J, with 10 bases between. CDR1 and CDR2 (germline): ENHRY, SYGVKD. CDR3 loop: CAISESMGGNYGYTF. CDR3 bases: TGTGCCATCAGTGAGTCGATGGGGGGAAACTATGGCTACACCTTC.

This clone was seen at least ten times. The V and J genes are TRBV13 and TRBJ2-7, with D possibly matching TRBD2 (5 bases). Trimming cost V 1 base and J 2 bases, with 12 bases left between them. Germline CDR1 PRHDT, CDR2 FYEKMQ (reference sequence). CDR3 length equals 15 residues. CDR3 region: CASSLEGAKAYEQYF. DNA of the CDR3: TGTGCCAGCAGCTTAGAGGGAGCAAAAGCCTACGAGCAGTACTTC.

The table lists this clone with many counts. The chain has TRBV7-9 and TRBJ2-1, with D tentatively TRBD1 (6 bases). V was clipped by 5 bases and J by 4 bases, with 18 bases between them. CDR1 is SEHNR, CDR2 FQNEAQ, per germline (reference sequence). The CDR3 is 16 residues long. The CDR3 DNA reads as TGTGCCAGCAGCGGGCAGGGGAAGGGGGTTTACAATGAGCAGTTCTTC. Protein sequence: CASSGQGKGVYNEQFF.

The chain carries TRBV5-4 and TRBJ2-1; TRBD1 might be the D (6 bases). The CDR3 sequence is 15 residues long. The V gene's germline CDR1 is SGHNT and CDR2 YYREEE (reference sequence). Trimming left V 5 bases short and J 7 bases short, with 19 bases between. CDR3 nucleotides: TGTGCCAGCAGTTCTCTTTCGACAGGTAGTAATGAGCAGTTCTTC. Encoded protein: CASSSLSTGSNEQFF.

This chain links TRBV6-4 with TRBJ2-3; 7 bases match TRBD2. The V segment lost 2 bases and the J segment 3 bases; nucleotides outside the gene matches: 5. Per germline, CDR1 MRHNA and CDR2 SNTAGT. CDR3 size: 15 residues. CDR3 DNA sequence: TGTGCCAGCAGTGACGGGGCGGGGGTGACAGATACGCAGTATTTT. Translation gives CASSDGAGVTDTQYF.